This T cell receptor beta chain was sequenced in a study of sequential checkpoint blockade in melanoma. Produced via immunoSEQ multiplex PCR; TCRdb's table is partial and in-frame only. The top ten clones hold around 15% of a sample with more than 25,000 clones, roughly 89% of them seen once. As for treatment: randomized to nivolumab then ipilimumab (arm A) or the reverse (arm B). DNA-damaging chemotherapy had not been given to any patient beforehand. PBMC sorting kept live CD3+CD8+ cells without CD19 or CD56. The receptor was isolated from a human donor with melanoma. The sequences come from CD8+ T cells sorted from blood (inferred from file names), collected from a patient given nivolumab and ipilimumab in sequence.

CDR3 amino acids: CASSLWASYNSPLHF. DNA of the CDR3: TGTGCCAGCAGTTTATGGGCATCCTATAATTCACCCCTCCACTTT. The V call is TRBV27, the J call TRBJ1-6; D remains unclear. From germline, CDR1 is MNHEY and CDR2 SMNVEV (reference sequence). The CDR3 loop spans 15 amino acids. The V and J ends lost 1 base and 1 base respectively, with 5 bases between them.